These T cell receptor beta chains were read from a single sample in a study of CD8 T cells in ankylosing spondylitis. MiXCR was run by TCRdb on the 5' RACE reads, yielding one entry per CDR3 protein. Of around 130,000 distinct CDR3 sequences listed, roughly 6.6% were seen once; the top ten hold more than 10%. Input material: blood, either unsorted or a sorted T cell fraction (not recorded which). The receptors shown here come from a male donor with ankylosing spondylitis or in good health (not recorded which). The CDR3 runs from the conserved cysteine through the conserved F or W. Some rows have no size entry. The others give once, few or many, or a class for an expanded clone.

TRBJ2-5 many TRBV5-1 CASSLAFDGGETQYF
TRBJ2-3 many TRBV28 CASSLIAGPGTDTQYF
TRBJ1-1 many TRBV5-1 CASSLRTGESTEAFF
TRBJ2-6 many TRBV3-1 CASSQEAGANVLTF
TRBJ2-7 many TRBV20-1 CSASSIRSAEGEQYF
TRBJ1-1 many TRBV21-1 CASSRGQGTLCTEAFF
TRBJ2-5 few TRBV5-1 CASSRRDRAYQETQYF
TRBJ1-1 many TRBV5-1 CASSQKNTEAFF
TRBJ1-1 many TRBV29-1 CSAAGGALNTEAFF
TRBJ2-7 many TRBV20-1 CSARAAGAYEQYF
TRBJ1-2 many TRBV29-1 CSAPTGGYGYTF
TRBJ2-7 many TRBV28 CASSTPGTAYEQYF
TRBJ1-1 few TRBV6-5 CASSYSRTTYTGRNTEAFF
TRBJ1-6 many TRBV30 CAWSGEGARVSPLHF
TRBJ2-7 NA TRBV4-2 CASSQERRGHYEQYF